This TCR beta chain was retrieved from a study of shared clonotypes between healthy human individuals. Turning to the study itself: A couple of female and a few male donors aged 18 to 49 were enrolled.

Sorted-subset replicate PCRs used approximately 180 ng of genomic DNA. This amount corresponded to some 30,000 T cell genomes. The method was immunoSEQ multiplex PCR; TCRdb's version includes in-frame clones alone and lacks a portion of them. The sample lists roughly 1,500,000 clones; around 98.5% were seen once. Germline CDR1 is SGDLS and CDR2 is YYNGEE. V lost 0 bases, J lost 8 bases, and 11 bases lay in between. CDR3 length equals 13 residues. The sequenced sample was naive CD4+ T cells sorted from blood. Noted subset: CD45RA+ positively selected. This receptor was identified in a man younger than 40 in good health. The J gene is TRBJ1-2, the V gene TRBV9, with a tentative D call TRBD1 (5 bases). The CDR3 nucleotides read TGTGCCAGCAGCGTAGGTTTTGGGGACGGCTACACCTTC. Encoded protein: CASSVGFGDGYTF. Complete variable domain (other parts from reference TRBV9 and TRBJ1-2): DSGVTQTPKHLITATGQRVTLRCSPRSGDLSVYWYQQSLDQGLQFLIQYYNGEERAKGNILERFSAQQFPDLHSELNLSSLELGDSALYFCASSVGFGDGYTFGSGTRLTVV.